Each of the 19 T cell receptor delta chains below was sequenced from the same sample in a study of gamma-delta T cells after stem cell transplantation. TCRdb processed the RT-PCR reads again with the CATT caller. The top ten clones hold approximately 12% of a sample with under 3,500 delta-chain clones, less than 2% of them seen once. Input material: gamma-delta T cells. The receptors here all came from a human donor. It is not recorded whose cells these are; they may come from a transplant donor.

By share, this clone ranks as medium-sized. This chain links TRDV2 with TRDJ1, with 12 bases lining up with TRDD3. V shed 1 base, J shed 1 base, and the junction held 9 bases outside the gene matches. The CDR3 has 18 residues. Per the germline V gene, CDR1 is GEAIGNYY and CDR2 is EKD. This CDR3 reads CACDTLTGGYIGTDKLIF. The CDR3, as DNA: TGTGCCTGTGACACACTTACTGGGGGATACATTGGCACCGATAAACTCATCTTT.

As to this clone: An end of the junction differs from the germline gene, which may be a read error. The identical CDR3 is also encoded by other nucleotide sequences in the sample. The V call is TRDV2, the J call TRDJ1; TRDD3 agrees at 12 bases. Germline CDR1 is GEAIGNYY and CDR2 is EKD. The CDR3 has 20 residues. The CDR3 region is CACDTVYQGLGDTRTDKLIF. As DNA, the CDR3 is TGTGCCTGTGACACCGTTTACCAAGGGCTGGGGGATACGCGTACCGATAAGCTCATCTTT.

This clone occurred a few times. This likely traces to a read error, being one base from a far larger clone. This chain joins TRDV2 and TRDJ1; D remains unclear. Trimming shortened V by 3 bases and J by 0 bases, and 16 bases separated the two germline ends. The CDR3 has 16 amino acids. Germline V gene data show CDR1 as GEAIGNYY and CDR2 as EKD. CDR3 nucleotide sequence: TGTGCCTGTGACCCCTTGCAGGGGCCGCACACCGATAAACTCATCTTT. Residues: CACDPLQGPHTDKLIF.

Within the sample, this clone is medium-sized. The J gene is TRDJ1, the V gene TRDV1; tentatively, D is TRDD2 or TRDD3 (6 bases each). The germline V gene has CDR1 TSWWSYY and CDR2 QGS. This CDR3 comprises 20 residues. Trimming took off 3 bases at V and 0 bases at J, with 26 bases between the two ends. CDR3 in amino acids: CALGDPSPRPWGPNTDKLIF. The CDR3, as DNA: TGTGCTCTTGGGGACCCTTCCCCTCGTCCTTGGGGGCCCAACACCGATAAACTCATCTTT.

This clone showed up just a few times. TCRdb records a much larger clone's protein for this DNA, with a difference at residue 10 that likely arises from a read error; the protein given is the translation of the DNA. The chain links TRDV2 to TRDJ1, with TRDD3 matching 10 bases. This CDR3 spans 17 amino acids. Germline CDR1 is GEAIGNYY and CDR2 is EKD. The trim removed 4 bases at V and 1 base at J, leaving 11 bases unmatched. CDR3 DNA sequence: TGTGCCTGTGATCCCGTACTGGGGGATGCGCGCACCGATAAACTCATCTTT. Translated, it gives CACDPVLGDARTDKLIF.

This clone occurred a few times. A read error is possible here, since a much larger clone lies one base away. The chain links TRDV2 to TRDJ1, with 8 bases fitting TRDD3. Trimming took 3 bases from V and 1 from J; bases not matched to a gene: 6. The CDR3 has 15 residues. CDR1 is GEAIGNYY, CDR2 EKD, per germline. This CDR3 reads CACDAWGTRTDKLIF. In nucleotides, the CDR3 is TGTGCCTGTGACGCCTGGGGGACGCGCACCGATAAACTCATCTTT.

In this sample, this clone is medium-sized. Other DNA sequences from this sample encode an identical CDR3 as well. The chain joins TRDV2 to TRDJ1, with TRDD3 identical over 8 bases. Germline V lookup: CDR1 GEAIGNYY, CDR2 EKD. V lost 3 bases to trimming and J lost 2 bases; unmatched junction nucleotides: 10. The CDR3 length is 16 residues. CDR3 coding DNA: TGTGCCTGTGACGCACTGGGGGCCATGGGGACCGATAAACTCATCTTT. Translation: CACDALGAMGTDKLIF.

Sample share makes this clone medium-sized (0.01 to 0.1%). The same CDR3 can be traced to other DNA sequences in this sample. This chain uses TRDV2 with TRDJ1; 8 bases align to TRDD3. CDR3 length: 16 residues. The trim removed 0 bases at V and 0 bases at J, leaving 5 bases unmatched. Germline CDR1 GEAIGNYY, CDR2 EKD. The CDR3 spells CACDTLGDRYTDKLIF. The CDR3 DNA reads TGTGCCTGTGACACCCTGGGGGACAGGTACACCGATAAACTCATCTTT.

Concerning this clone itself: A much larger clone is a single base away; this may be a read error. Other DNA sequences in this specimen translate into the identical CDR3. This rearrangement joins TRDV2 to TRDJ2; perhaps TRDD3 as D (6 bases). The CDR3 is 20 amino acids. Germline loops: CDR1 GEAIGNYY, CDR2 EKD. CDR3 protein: CACDTIGGGLGSDLTAQLFF. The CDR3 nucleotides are TGTGCCTGTGACACCATCGGTGGGGGTTTGGGGTCCGATTTGACAGCACAACTATTCTTT.

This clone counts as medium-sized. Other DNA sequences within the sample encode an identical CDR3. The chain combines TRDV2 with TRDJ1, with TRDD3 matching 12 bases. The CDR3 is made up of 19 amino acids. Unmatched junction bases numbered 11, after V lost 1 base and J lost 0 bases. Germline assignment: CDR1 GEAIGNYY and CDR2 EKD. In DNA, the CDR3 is TGTGCCTGTGACACTGTTCTGGGGGATACGAAGGGCCACACCGATAAACTCATCTTT. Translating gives CACDTVLGDTKGHTDKLIF.

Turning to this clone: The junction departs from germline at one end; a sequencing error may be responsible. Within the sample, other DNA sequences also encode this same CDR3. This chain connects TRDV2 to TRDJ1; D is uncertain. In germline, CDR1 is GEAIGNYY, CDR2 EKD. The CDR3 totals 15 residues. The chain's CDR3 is CACDTISQYTDKLIF. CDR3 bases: TGTGCCTGCGACACAATTTCTCAGTACACCGATAAACTCATCTTT.

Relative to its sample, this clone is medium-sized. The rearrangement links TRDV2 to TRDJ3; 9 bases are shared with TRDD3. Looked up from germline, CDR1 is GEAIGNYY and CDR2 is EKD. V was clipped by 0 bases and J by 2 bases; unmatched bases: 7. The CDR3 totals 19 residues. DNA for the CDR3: TGTGCCTGTGACACCATCCGGGGGATACCGGCCTGGGACACCCGACAGATGTTTTTC. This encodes CACDTIRGIPAWDTRQMFF.

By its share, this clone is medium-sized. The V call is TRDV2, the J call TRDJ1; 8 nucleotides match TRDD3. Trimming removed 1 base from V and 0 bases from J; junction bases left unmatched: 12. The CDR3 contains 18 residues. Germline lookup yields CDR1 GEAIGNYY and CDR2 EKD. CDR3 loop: CACDTGLLGEAYTDKLIF. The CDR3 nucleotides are TGTGCCTGTGACACGGGGCTTCTGGGGGAGGCGTACACCGATAAACTCATCTTT.

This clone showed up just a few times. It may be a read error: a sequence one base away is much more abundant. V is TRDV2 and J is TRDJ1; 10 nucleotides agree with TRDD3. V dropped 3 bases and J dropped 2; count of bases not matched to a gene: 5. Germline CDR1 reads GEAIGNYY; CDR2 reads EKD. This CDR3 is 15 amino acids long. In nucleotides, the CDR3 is TGTGCCTGTGACCCATTACTGGGGGATACCGATAAACTCATCTTT. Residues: CACDPLLGDTDKLIF.

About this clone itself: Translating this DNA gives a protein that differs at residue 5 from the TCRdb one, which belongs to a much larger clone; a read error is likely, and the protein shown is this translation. Here the CDR3 DNA reads TGTGCCTGTGACCCCGTGGTACTGGGGGATAGAAATAGGACCGATAAACTCATCTTT. This gives the protein CACDPVVLGDRNRTDKLIF. The rearrangement links TRDV2 to TRDJ1, with 11 bases identical to TRDD3. The germline V gene has CDR1 GEAIGNYY and CDR2 EKD. The CDR3 has 19 residues. V lost 3 bases to trimming and J lost 2 bases; unmatched junction nucleotides: 16.

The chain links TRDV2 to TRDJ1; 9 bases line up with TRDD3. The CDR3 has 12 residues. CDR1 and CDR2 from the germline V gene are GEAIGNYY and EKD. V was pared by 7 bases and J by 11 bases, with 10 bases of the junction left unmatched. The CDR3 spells CACMALGDSLIF. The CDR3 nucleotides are TGTGCCTGCATGGCCTTGGGGGATAGTCTCATCTTT.

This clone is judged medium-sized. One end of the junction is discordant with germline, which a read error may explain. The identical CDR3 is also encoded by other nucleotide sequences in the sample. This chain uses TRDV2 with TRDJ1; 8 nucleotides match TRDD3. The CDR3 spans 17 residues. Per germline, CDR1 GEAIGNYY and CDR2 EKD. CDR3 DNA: TGTGCCTGTGACACACTGGGGGGTAGAGTATACACCGATAAACTCATCTTC. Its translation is CACDTLGGRVYTDKLIF.

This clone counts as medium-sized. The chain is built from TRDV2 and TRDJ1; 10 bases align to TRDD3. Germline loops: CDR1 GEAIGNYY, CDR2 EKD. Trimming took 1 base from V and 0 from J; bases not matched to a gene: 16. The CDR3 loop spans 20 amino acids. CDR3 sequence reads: CACDTIQGDMTGGYTDKLIF. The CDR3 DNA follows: TGTGCCTGTGACACGATTCAAGGTGACATGACTGGGGGATACACCGATAAACTCATCTTT.

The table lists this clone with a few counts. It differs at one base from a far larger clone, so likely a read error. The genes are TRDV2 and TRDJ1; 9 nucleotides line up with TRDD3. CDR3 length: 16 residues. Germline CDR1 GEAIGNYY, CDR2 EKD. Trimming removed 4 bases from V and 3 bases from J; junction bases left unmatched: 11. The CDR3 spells CACDALLGDYADKLIF. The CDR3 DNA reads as TGTGCCTGTGATGCCTTACTGGGGGACTACGCCGATAAACTCATCTTT.